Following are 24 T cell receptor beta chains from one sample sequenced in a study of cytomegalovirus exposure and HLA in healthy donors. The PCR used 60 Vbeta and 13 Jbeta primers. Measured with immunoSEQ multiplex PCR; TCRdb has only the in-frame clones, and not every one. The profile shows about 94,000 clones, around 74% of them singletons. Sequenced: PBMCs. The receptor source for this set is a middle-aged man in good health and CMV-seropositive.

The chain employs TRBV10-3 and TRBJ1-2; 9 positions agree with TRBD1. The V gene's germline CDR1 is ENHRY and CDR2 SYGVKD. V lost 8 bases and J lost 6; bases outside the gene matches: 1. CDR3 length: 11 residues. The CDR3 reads CAIGQGNGYTF. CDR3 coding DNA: TGTGCCATCGGACAGGGGAATGGCTACACCTTC.

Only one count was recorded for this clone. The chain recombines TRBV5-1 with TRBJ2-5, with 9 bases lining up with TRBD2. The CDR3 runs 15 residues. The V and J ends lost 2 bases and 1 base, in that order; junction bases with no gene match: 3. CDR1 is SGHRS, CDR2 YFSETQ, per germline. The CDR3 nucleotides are TGCGCCAGCAGCTTTAGCGGGGGCCCCCAAGAGACCCAGTACTTC. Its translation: CASSFSGGPQETQYF. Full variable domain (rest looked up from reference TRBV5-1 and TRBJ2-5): KAGVTQTPRYLIKTRGQQVTLSCSPISGHRSVSWYQQTPGQGLQFLFEYFSETQRNKGNFPGRFSGRQFSNSRSEMNVSTLELGDSALYLCASSFSGGPQETQYFGPGTRLLVL.

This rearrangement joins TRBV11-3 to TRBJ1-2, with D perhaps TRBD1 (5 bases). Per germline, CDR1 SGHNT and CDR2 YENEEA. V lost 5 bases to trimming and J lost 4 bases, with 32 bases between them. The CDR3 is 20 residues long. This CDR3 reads CASSPKDNSPREYCFYGYTF. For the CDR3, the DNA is TGTGCCAGCAGCCCTAAAGATAATTCTCCCAGGGAATACTGCTTCTATGGCTACACCTTC.

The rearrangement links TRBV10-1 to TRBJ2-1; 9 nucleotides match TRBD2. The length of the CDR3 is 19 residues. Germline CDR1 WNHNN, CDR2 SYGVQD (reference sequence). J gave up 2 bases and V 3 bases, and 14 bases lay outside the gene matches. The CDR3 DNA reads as TGCGCCAGCAGTGAAAGGGCCTCGGAGCGGGAGGTACCCTACAATGAGCAGTTCTTC. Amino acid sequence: CASSERASEREVPYNEQFF.

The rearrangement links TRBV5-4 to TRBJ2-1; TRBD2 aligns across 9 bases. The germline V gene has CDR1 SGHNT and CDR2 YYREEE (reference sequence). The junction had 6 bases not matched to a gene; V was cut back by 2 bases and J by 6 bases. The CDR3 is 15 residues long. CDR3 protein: CASSLILAGSNEQFF. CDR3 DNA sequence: TGTGCCAGCAGCTTAATCCTAGCGGGGTCCAATGAGCAGTTCTTC. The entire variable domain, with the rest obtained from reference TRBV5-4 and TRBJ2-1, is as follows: ETGVTQSPTHLIKTRGQQVTLRCSSQSGHNTVSWYQQALGQGPQFIFQYYREEENGRGNFPPRFSGLQFPNYSSELNVNALELDDSALYLCASSLILAGSNEQFFGPGTRLTVL.

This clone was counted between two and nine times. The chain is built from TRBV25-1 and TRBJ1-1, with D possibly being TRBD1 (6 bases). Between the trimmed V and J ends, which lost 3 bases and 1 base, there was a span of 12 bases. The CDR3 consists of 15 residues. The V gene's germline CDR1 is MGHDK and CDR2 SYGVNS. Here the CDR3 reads CASSDHRAGNTEAFF. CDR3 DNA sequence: TGTGCCAGCAGTGACCACAGGGCCGGGAACACTGAAGCTTTCTTT.

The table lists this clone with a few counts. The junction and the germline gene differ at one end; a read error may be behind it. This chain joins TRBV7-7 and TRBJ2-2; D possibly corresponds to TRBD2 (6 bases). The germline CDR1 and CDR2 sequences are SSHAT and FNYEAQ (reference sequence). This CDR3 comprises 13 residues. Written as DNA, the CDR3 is TGTGCTAGCAGCTCAGGGAGGACCGGGGAGCTGTTTTTT. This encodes CASSSGRTGELFF.

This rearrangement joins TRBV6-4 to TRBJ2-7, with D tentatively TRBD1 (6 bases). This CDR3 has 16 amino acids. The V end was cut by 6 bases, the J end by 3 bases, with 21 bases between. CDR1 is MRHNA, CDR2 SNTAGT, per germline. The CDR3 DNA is TGTGCCAGCAGCCTTGCCAACAGGGTCCCTTACTACGAGCAGTACTTC. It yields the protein CASSLANRVPYYEQYF.

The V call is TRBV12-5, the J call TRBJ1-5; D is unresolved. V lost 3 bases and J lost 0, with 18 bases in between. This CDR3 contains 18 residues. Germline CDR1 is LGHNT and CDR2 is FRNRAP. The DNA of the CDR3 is TGTGCTAGTGGTTTCCCGGAGGGAGCCTTTTTTAGCAATCAGCCCCAGCATTTT. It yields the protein CASGFPEGAFFSNQPQHF.

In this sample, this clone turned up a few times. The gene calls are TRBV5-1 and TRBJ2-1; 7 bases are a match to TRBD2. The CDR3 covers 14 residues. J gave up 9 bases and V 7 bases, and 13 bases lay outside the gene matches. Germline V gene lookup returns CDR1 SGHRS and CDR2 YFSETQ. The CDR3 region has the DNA TGCGCCAGCGGTGGCGGGGGTCCCCTCGGTGAGCAGTTCTTC. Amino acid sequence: CASGGGGPLGEQFF.

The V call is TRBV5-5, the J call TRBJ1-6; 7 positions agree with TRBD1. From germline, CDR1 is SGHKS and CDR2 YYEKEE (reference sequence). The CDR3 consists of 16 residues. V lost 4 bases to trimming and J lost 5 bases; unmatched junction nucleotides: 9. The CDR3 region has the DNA TGTGCCAGCAGCCGAGCGACAGGGCACAATAATTCACCCCTCCACTTT. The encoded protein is CASSRATGHNNSPLHF.

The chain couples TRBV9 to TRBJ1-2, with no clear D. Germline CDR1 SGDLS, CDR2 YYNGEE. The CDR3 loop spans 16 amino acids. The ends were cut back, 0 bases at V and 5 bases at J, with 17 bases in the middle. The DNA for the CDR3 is TGTGCCAGCAGCGTAGTTCCCGGGGAGACTTTATATGGCTACACCTTC. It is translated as CASSVVPGETLYGYTF.

CDR3 nucleotides: TGTGCCAGCAGCTACCAGGGGAGCACTGAAGCTTTCTTT. This translates into CASSYQGSTEAFF. This chain uses TRBV5-6 with TRBJ1-1; possible D gene TRBD1, 6 bases. The CDR3 sequence is 13 residues long. V lost 3 bases and J 4 bases, leaving 10 bases between the germline ends. CDR1 SGHDT and CDR2 YYEEEE come from the germline V gene. Full variable domain (missing parts from reference TRBV5-6 and TRBJ1-1): DAGVTQSPTHLIKTRGQQVTLRCSPKSGHDTVSWYQQALGQGPQFIFQYYEEEERQRGNFPDRFSGHQFPNYSSELNVNALLLGDSALYLCASSYQGSTEAFFGQGTRLTVV.

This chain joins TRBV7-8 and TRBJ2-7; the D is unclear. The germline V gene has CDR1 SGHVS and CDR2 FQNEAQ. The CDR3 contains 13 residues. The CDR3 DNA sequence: TGTTTTAGCAAGCAGAAGACGGCATACGAGCAGTACTTC. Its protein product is CFSKQKTAYEQYF.

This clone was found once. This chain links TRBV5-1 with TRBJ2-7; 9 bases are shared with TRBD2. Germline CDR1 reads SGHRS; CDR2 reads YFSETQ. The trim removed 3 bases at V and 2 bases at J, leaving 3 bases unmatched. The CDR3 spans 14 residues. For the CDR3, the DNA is TGCGCCAGCAGCTCCCGCGGGGGGGCCTACGAGCAGTACTTC. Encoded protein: CASSSRGGAYEQYF.

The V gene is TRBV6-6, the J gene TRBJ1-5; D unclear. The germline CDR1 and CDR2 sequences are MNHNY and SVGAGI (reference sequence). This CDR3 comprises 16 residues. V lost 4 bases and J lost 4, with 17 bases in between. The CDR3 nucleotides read TGTGCCAGCAGTTCGGCCTCGACTACCAAAAATCAGCCCCAGCATTTT. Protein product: CASSSASTTKNQPQHF.

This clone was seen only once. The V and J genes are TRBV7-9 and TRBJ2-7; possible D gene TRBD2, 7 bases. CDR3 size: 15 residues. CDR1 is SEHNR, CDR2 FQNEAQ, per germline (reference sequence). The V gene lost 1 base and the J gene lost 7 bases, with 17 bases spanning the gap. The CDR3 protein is CASSLGVGGPGEQYF. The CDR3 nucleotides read TGTGCCAGCAGCTTAGGCGTCGGGGGGCCTGGTGAGCAGTACTTC.

This CDR3 is CASSDHRRGETQYF. CDR3 bases: TGCGCCAGCAGTGACCACAGGCGTGGAGAGACCCAGTACTTC. This chain links TRBV10-1 with TRBJ2-5; weak D call: TRBD1 (5 bases). Trimming took off 3 bases at V and 4 bases at J, with 12 bases between the two ends. The CDR3 totals 14 residues. Per the germline V gene, CDR1 is WNHNN and CDR2 is SYGVQD (reference sequence).

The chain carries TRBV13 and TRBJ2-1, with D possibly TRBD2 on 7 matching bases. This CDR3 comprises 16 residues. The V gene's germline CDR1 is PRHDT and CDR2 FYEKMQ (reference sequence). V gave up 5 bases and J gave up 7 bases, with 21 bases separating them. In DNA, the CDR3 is TGTGCCAGCAGCCCCTATGGACGCGGGGGCGGGAATGAGCAGTTCTTC. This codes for CASSPYGRGGGNEQFF.

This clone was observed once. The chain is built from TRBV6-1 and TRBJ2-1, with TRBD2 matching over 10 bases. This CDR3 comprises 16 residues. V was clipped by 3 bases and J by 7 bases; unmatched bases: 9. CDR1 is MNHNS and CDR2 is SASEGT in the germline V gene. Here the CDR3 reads CASSDPSGGKENEQFF. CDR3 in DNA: TGTGCCAGCAGTGACCCTAGCGGGGGAAAAGAGAATGAGCAGTTCTTC.

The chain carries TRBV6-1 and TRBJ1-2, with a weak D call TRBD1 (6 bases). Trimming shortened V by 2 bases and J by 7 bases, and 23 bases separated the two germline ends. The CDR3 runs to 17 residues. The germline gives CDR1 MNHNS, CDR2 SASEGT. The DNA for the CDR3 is TGTGCCAGCAGTGAATCTATCTCCCCCCCGGGGGGGCGTGGCTACACCTTC. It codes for CASSESISPPGGRGYTF.

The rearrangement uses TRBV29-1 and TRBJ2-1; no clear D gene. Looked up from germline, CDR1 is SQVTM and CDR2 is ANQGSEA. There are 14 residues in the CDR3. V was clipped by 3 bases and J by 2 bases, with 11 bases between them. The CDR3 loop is CSVELIRAYNEQFF. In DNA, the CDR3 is TGCAGCGTTGAGTTGATTCGGGCCTACAATGAGCAGTTCTTC.

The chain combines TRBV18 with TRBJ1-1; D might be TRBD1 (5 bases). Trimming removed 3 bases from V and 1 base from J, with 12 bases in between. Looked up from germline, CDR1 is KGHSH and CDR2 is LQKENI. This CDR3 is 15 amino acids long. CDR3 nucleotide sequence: TGTGCCAGCTCACCGGAGGGACGGACGAACACTGAAGCTTTCTTT. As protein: CASSPEGRTNTEAFF.

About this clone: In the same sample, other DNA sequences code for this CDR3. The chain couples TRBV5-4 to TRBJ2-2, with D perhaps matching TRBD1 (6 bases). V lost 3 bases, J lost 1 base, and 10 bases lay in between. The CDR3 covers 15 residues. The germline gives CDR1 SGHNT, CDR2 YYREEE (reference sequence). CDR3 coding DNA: TGTGCCAGCAGCTCCGGGACACTGAACACCGGGGAGCTGTTTTTT. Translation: CASSSGTLNTGELFF.